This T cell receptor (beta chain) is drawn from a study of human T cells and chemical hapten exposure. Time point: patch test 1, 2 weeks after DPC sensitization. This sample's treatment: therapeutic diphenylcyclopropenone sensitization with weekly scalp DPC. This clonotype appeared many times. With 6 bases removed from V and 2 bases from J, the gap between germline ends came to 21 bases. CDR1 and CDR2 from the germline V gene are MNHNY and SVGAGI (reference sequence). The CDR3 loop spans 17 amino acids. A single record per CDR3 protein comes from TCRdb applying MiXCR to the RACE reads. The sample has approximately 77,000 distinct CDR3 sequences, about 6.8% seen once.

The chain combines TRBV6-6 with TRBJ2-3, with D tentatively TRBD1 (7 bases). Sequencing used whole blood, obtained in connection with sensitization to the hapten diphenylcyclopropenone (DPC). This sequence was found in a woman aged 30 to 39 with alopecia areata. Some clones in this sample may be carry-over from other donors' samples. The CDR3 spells CASRRAGGPAPTDTQYF. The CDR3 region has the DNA TGTGCCAGCAGGCGAGCAGGGGGGCCGGCACCCACAGATACGCAGTATTTT.